This is a list of T cell receptor beta chains from one sample in a study of blood T cells in healthy people across ages. Each CDR3 protein gets one entry after TCRdb re-called the 5' RACE reads with MiXCR. The repertoire holds around 800,000 distinct CDR3 sequences, with around 24% as singletons. These same data were also listed under a study on T cells of mothers and their children.

Sample: blood. These receptors were taken from a boy aged 5-17 years in good health. Both conserved end residues are part of each CDR3.

J gene: TRBJ1-2; V gene: TRBV3-1; CDR3 protein: CASSQANAHYGYTF
J gene: TRBJ1-1; V gene: TRBV5-1; CDR3 protein: CASSLHTDQAWAFF
J gene: TRBJ2-1; V gene: TRBV4-1; CDR3 protein: CASSQGLARGASYNEQFF
J gene: TRBJ2-1; V gene: TRBV14; CDR3 protein: CASSQDIGGAYNEQFF
J gene: TRBJ1-5; V gene: TRBV4-1; CDR3 protein: CASSTLTDISNQPQHF
J gene: TRBJ2-7; V gene: TRBV7-9; CDR3 protein: CASSPRTGERPYEQYF
J gene: TRBJ1-1; V gene: TRBV29-1; CDR3 protein: CSGGQVTEAFF
J gene: TRBJ2-5; V gene: TRBV4-1; CDR3 protein: CASSRGQGPRETQYF
J gene: TRBJ1-2; V gene: TRBV6-1; CDR3 protein: CASSDRAELYGYTF
J gene: TRBJ1-4; V gene: TRBV7-9; CDR3 protein: CASTSEDSPNEKLFF
J gene: TRBJ1-2; V gene: TRBV6-2/TRBV6-3; CDR3 protein: CASRDPGLEPPYTF
J gene: TRBJ2-1; V gene: TRBV11-2; CDR3 protein: CASSLRRLGGHNEQFF
J gene: TRBJ1-3; V gene: TRBV28; CDR3 protein: CASTNRNTIYF
J gene: TRBJ2-7; V gene: TRBV12-3/TRBV12-4; CDR3 protein: CASSATGNVQYF
J gene: TRBJ2-5; V gene: TRBV10-3; CDR3 protein: CAISEGTGKETQYF
J gene: TRBJ1-2; V gene: TRBV6-1; CDR3 protein: CASSEAGTGTYGYTF
J gene: TRBJ2-7; V gene: TRBV5-5; CDR3 protein: CASSFKGGEQYF
J gene: TRBJ2-6; V gene: TRBV7-9; CDR3 protein: CASSPRGGGSGANVLTF
J gene: TRBJ2-3; V gene: TRBV24-1; CDR3 protein: CATSDPRTSTDTQYF
J gene: TRBJ1-1; V gene: TRBV29-1; CDR3 protein: CSGDTMNTEAFF
J gene: TRBJ2-2; V gene: TRBV7-9; CDR3 protein: CASKPSGGGRTGELFF
J gene: TRBJ2-5; V gene: TRBV3-1; CDR3 protein: CASSPSPPETQYF
J gene: TRBJ2-5; V gene: TRBV12-3/TRBV12-4; CDR3 protein: CASSRTSGGPTGETQYF
J gene: TRBJ1-6; V gene: TRBV12-3/TRBV12-4; CDR3 protein: CAYLHSPLHF
J gene: TRBJ1-4; V gene: TRBV4-1; CDR3 protein: CASSRGSFNEKLFF
J gene: TRBJ2-7; V gene: TRBV6-1; CDR3 protein: CASRRNPGQGLDEQYF
J gene: TRBJ2-1; V gene: TRBV10-3; CDR3 protein: CAISDWTGAFF
J gene: TRBJ2-5; V gene: TRBV20-1; CDR3 protein: CSATPVGVYQYF
J gene: TRBJ1-2; V gene: TRBV7-3; CDR3 protein: CASSPAGGQVYGYTF
J gene: TRBJ1-2; V gene: TRBV28; CDR3 protein: CASSLFFGFGYTF
J gene: TRBJ1-5; V gene: TRBV7-2; CDR3 protein: CACSQQRGQPQHF
J gene: TRBJ1-1; V gene: TRBV20-1; CDR3 protein: CSVLGRGRAGTEAFF
J gene: TRBJ2-5; V gene: TRBV29-1; CDR3 protein: CSVGGLGETQYF
J gene: TRBJ1-5; V gene: TRBV4-1; CDR3 protein: CASSQAAVNSNQPQHF
J gene: TRBJ2-2; V gene: TRBV5-1; CDR3 protein: CASSSTPHGAGELFF
J gene: TRBJ1-1; V gene: TRBV20-1; CDR3 protein: CSASSPSGTEAFF
J gene: TRBJ1-5; V gene: TRBV12-3/TRBV12-4; CDR3 protein: CASSSYGFNQPQHF
J gene: TRBJ1-2; V gene: TRBV6-1; CDR3 protein: CASSALGQGPGGYTF
J gene: TRBJ1-4; V gene: TRBV20-1; CDR3 protein: CSARSSPNEKLFF
J gene: TRBJ1-1; V gene: TRBV29-1; CDR3 protein: CSAERDSPPEAFF
J gene: TRBJ2-3; V gene: TRBV24-1; CDR3 protein: CATSADSTDTQYF
J gene: TRBJ1-6; V gene: TRBV3-1; CDR3 protein: CASSPSLGGRNSPLHF
J gene: TRBJ2-5; V gene: TRBV6-2/TRBV6-3; CDR3 protein: CASIRQGRETQYF
J gene: TRBJ1-2; V gene: TRBV28; CDR3 protein: CASSATSGYYGYTF
J gene: TRBJ2-3; V gene: TRBV12-3/TRBV12-4; CDR3 protein: CASSPQGNVPDTQYF
J gene: TRBJ2-5; V gene: TRBV9; CDR3 protein: CASSVGRSGGALQTQYF
J gene: TRBJ2-2; V gene: TRBV20-1; CDR3 protein: CSATPGRRVSGELFF
J gene: TRBJ2-5; V gene: TRBV7-6; CDR3 protein: CASSRRAGLGETQYF
J gene: TRBJ2-3; V gene: TRBV24-1; CDR3 protein: CATSAASGTDTQYF
J gene: TRBJ1-1; V gene: TRBV6-6; CDR3 protein: CASLGTGVGNTEAFF
J gene: TRBJ2-3; V gene: TRBV6-4; CDR3 protein: CASSPGAEADTQYF
J gene: TRBJ2-2; V gene: TRBV5-1; CDR3 protein: CASSFTDTGELFF
J gene: .; V gene: TRBV7-9; CDR3 protein: CASSRGQGIYNEQFF